These 3 T cell receptor beta chains came from one sample sequenced in a study of OX40 agonist ivuxolimab in advanced cancers. Data came from immunoSEQ multiplex PCR; TCRdb stores just in-frame clones and leaves some out. This table holds some 110,000 clones, about nine tenths found once. The sequencing used CD4+ or CD8+ T cells sorted from blood, collected in a trial of the OX40 agonist ivuxolimab. These receptors all stem from an adult with an advanced solid tumor such as melanoma, head and neck, liver or kidney cancer.

V and J are TRBV27 and TRBJ2-1; TRBD2 might be the D (6 bases). Per germline, CDR1 MNHEY and CDR2 SMNVEV (reference sequence). V lost 3 bases, J lost 1 base, and 10 bases lay in between. The CDR3 consists of 15 residues. CDR3 sequence: CASSFWDSSYNEQFF. CDR3 nucleotides: TGTGCCAGCAGTTTTTGGGACTCTTCCTACAATGAGCAGTTCTTC.

The chain couples TRBV7-2 to TRBJ2-1, with D possibly matching TRBD2 (6 bases). Germline CDR1 is SGHTA and CDR2 is FQGNSA. The V end was cut by 5 bases, the J end by 6 bases, with 17 bases between. This CDR3 is 15 amino acids long. The CDR3 sequence is CASSPPPGEVNEQFF. DNA of the CDR3: TGTGCCAGCAGCCCCCCCCCGGGAGAAGTCAATGAGCAGTTCTTC.

The chain carries TRBV11-2 and TRBJ1-2; D is unclear. V was clipped by 5 bases and J by 5 bases, with 12 bases between them. Germline CDR1 SGHAT, CDR2 FQNNGV. The CDR3 contains 13 residues. DNA of the CDR3: TGTGCCAGCAGCCCAGATGGGAGTTATGGCTACACCTTC. Residues: CASSPDGSYGYTF.